Listed below are T cell receptor beta chains from one sample, sequenced in a study of cytomegalovirus exposure and HLA in healthy donors. Repertoires were generated with immunoSEQ multiplex PCR, while TCRdb's copy carries only in-frame clones and drops some. The table shows roughly 200,000 clones, with roughly 80% occurring only once. Sequencing used PBMCs. The receptor source for this set is a man aged 35-49 years in good health and CMV-seronegative. CDR3s include the opening cysteine and the closing phenylalanine or tryptophan. Fields, in order: CDR3 protein, J gene, D gene, V gene. A D gene is named only where the DNA matches it firmly.

CDR3aa: CASSPGQGRSANYGYTF
j_gene: TRBJ1-2
d_gene: TRBD1
v_gene: TRBV18

CDR3aa: CAWMPLTGEIEKLFF
j_gene: TRBJ1-4
d_gene: -
v_gene: TRBV30

CDR3aa: CASSYSIQSPKNIQYF
j_gene: TRBJ2-4
d_gene: -
v_gene: TRBV6-5

CDR3aa: CASSLGAGRGNTEAFF
j_gene: TRBJ1-1
d_gene: -
v_gene: TRBV5-1

CDR3aa: CATSSGGPYEQYF
j_gene: TRBJ2-7
d_gene: -
v_gene: TRBV15

CDR3aa: CASSLGGPYGYTF
j_gene: TRBJ1-2
d_gene: -
v_gene: TRBV7-8

CDR3aa: CASSRNRGPEAFF
j_gene: TRBJ1-1
d_gene: TRBD1
v_gene: TRBV19

CDR3aa: CASSGAPGANVLTF
j_gene: TRBJ2-6
d_gene: -
v_gene: TRBV5-1

CDR3aa: CASSINPSNSPLHF
j_gene: TRBJ1-6
d_gene: -
v_gene: TRBV19

CDR3aa: CASGPGLAGYNEQFF
j_gene: TRBJ2-1
d_gene: TRBD2
v_gene: TRBV12-5

CDR3aa: CASSISSGSYEQYF
j_gene: TRBJ2-7
d_gene: TRBD2
v_gene: TRBV19

CDR3aa: CASSRQGTHLEQYF
j_gene: TRBJ2-7
d_gene: -
v_gene: TRBV7-9

CDR3aa: CASSMRQGGGYTF
j_gene: TRBJ1-2
d_gene: TRBD1
v_gene: TRBV7-2

CDR3aa: CASSLAVGVPEAFF
j_gene: TRBJ1-1
d_gene: -
v_gene: TRBV7-2

CDR3aa: CASSSLAGAEQYF
j_gene: TRBJ2-7
d_gene: TRBD2
v_gene: TRBV19